Following are 9 T cell receptor beta chains from one sample sequenced in a study of response to subunit inactivated influenza vaccine. A single record per CDR3 protein comes from TCRdb applying MiXCR to the RT-PCR reads. The repertoire includes roughly 700,000 distinct CDR3 sequences, 14% of them detected once, and less than 9% sits in the top ten. The sequenced sample was PBMCs from blood, obtained around two weeks before vaccination. The receptor set was obtained from a man in his forties or fifties who received an inactivated influenza vaccine.

V usage is TRBV7-2 and J usage is TRBJ1-1, with a possible D match to TRBD1 (5 bases). CDR3 length: 14 residues. V was trimmed by 3 bases and J by 6 bases, leaving 14 bases between them. Germline V gene sequence: CDR1 SGHTA, CDR2 FQGNSA. This chain's CDR3 is CASSFTPGQSEAFF. In DNA form, the CDR3 reads TGTGCCAGCAGCTTCACCCCGGGGCAGTCTGAAGCTTTCTTT.

This rearrangement joins TRBV3-1 to TRBJ2-2; no firm D call. CDR3 length: 15 amino acids. Germline assignment: CDR1 LGHDT and CDR2 YNNKEL (reference sequence). Trimming took off 2 bases at V and 0 bases at J, with 7 bases between the two ends. The CDR3 DNA reads TGTGCCAGCAGCCAAACCCTAACGAACACCGGGGAGCTGTTTTTT. It yields the protein CASSQTLTNTGELFF.

The table lists this clonotype with a few counts. The chain couples TRBV20-1 to TRBJ2-7; no definite D call. CDR1 is DFQATT and CDR2 is SNEGSKA in the germline V gene (reference sequence). The CDR3 extends over 16 amino acids. V was shortened by 0 bases and J by 7 bases, with 22 bases between the two germline ends. The CDR3 DNA sequence: TGCAGTGCTAGAGATTTACGGGCCCTCCCGGAACTTGAGCAGTACTTC. Its protein is CSARDLRALPELEQYF.

V gene TRBV11-2 combines with J gene TRBJ2-1; D is undetermined. V shed 5 bases and J shed 0 bases, with 11 bases lying between them. This CDR3 is built from 15 residues. Germline assignment: CDR1 SGHAT and CDR2 FQNNGV. The CDR3 nucleotides read TGTGCCAGCAGCCCAAAATACAGCTCCTACAATGAGCAGTTCTTC. Translated: CASSPKYSSYNEQFF.

In its sample, this clonotype was seen a few times. This rearrangement joins TRBV4-3 to TRBJ1-1, with 8 bases identical to TRBD1. The length of the CDR3 is 17 residues. Germline V gene lookup returns CDR1 LGHNA and CDR2 YSLEER. Unmatched junction bases numbered 17, after V lost 0 bases and J lost 11 bases. CDR3 loop: CASSQEISVQGAFRAFF. The CDR3 DNA follows: TGCGCCAGCAGCCAAGAGATTTCGGTGCAGGGGGCGTTTCGGGCTTTCTTT.

This chain joins TRBV4-1 and TRBJ2-3; 8 bases fit TRBD2. V shed 3 bases and J 6 bases; nucleotides not matched to a gene: 11. Looked up from germline, CDR1 is MGHRA and CDR2 is YSYEKL. This CDR3 region has 16 residues. The CDR3, as DNA: TGCGCCAGCAGCCACCAGTGGGCGGGAGGAGGGGATACGCAGTATTTT. This translates into CASSHQWAGGGDTQYF.

V is TRBV20-1 and J is TRBJ2-7, with D possibly matching TRBD1 (5 bases). Germline V gene data show CDR1 as DFQATT and CDR2 as SNEGSKA (reference sequence). The CDR3 totals 13 residues. Trimming pared 5 bases from V and 2 bases from J, leaving 13 bases between. Here the CDR3 reads CSASDRSTYEQYF. The CDR3 DNA is TGCAGTGCTTCAGACAGATCGACCTACGAGCAGTACTTC.

This clonotype has a handful of counts. The chain uses TRBV28 and TRBJ2-7; D tentatively fits TRBD1 or TRBD2 (5 bases each). Trimming shortened V by 5 bases and J by 4 bases, and 12 bases separated the two germline ends. Germline V gene sequence: CDR1 MDHEN, CDR2 SYDVKM. This CDR3 has 13 residues. Here the CDR3 DNA reads TGTGCCAGCAGTACGGGGCTAACTTACGAGCAGTACTTC. This encodes CASSTGLTYEQYF. Drawing the rest from reference TRBV28 and TRBJ2-7, the complete variable domain is DVKVTQSSRYLVKRTGEKVFLECVQDMDHENMFWYRQDPGLGLRLIYFSYDVKMKEKGDIPEGYSVSREKKERFSLILESASTNQTSMYLCASSTGLTYEQYFGPGTRLTVT.

CDR3 DNA: TGTGCCAGCAGCTCCACCGGGACTACCGGGGAGCTGTTTTTT. Protein sequence: CASSSTGTTGELFF. The rearrangement joins TRBV7-8 to TRBJ2-2, with D possibly being TRBD2 (6 bases). This CDR3 contains 14 residues. V was clipped by 4 bases and J by 5 bases, with 11 bases between them. Germline V gene data show CDR1 as SGHVS and CDR2 as FQNEAQ. The variable domain in full, with the rest retrieved from reference TRBV7-8 and TRBJ2-2, is GAGVSQSPRYKVAKRGQDVALRCDPISGHVSLFWYQQALGQGPEFLTYFQNEAQLDKSGLPSDRFFAERPEGSVSTLKIQRTQQEDSAVYLCASSSTGTTGELFFGEGSRLTVL.